These T cell receptor beta chains were read from a single sample in a study of cytomegalovirus exposure and HLA in healthy donors. Here immunoSEQ multiplex PCR was the method, and the copy in TCRdb shows in-frame clones only, minus some. The table includes approximately 110,000 clones, over 65% detected once. Input material: PBMCs. The source of these receptors is a man aged 40-49 years in good health and CMV-seropositive. CDR3s include the opening cysteine and the closing phenylalanine or tryptophan. A D gene is named only where the DNA matches it firmly. Not all rows give a size; the values are once, few, many and, for expanded clones, a class.

>TRBJ2-3|.|TRBV7-9|TRBD2
TGTGCCAGCAGCTTAGGCGGCGGGGGGGCGTCGTGGACAGATACGCAGTATTTT
CASSLGGGGASWTDTQYF
>TRBJ2-1|.|TRBV5-4|.
TGTGCCAGCAGCTACGGACTCTACAATGAGCAGTTCTTC
CASSYGLYNEQFF
>TRBJ1-2|.|TRBV5-5|.
TGTGCCAGCACCCAGCCAATAACAGGACACGGAAATGGCTACACCTTC
CASTQPITGHGNGYTF
>TRBJ2-7|.|TRBV7-3|.
TGTGCCAGCAGCTTAGCTTCAGGGCTTCTCTACGAGCAGTACTTC
CASSLASGLLYEQYF
>TRBJ1-4|.|TRBV18|TRBD1
TGTGCCAGCTCACGCGGACAGGGGGCTGCAACTAATGAAAAACTGTTTTTT
CASSRGQGAATNEKLFF
>TRBJ2-1|.|TRBV7-2|TRBD2
TGTGCCAGCAGCCTCGACCCGCTAGCGGGATTTAATGAGCAGTTCTTC
CASSLDPLAGFNEQFF
>TRBJ2-7|.|TRBV7-2|.
TGTGCCAGCAGCCCCGGGGCAGGGGTTTTTCTCTACGAGCAGTACTTC
CASSPGAGVFLYEQYF
>TRBJ1-1|.|TRBV27|.
TGTGCCAGCCAGCGTTGGGGGGTCGGCACTGAAGCTTTCTTT
CASQRWGVGTEAFF
>TRBJ1-2|.|TRBV6-5|TRBD1
TGTGCCAGCAGTGCGGACAGGGGAGGCGGCTACACCTTC
CASSADRGGGYTF
>TRBJ2-2|.|TRBV5-6|TRBD1
TGTGCCAGCAGCTTGTTTCGACAGGGTGGGATCACCGGGGAGCTGTTTTTT
CASSLFRQGGITGELFF
>TRBJ2-7|.|TRBV19|TRBD1
TGTGCCAGTAGTATGGGGACAGGGGACTACGAGCAGTACTTC
CASSMGTGDYEQYF
>TRBJ2-1|.|TRBV27|TRBD2
TGTGCCAGCAGTTTAACGGGGGGGCCGAGCGCCTACAATGAGCAGTTCTTC
CASSLTGGPSAYNEQFF
>TRBJ2-3|.|TRBV27|.
TGTGCCAGCAGGAAGACAGCAGCAGATACGCAGTATTTT
CASRKTAADTQYF
>TRBJ2-5|.|TRBV7-7|.
TGTGCTAGCAGCTCACAGCACCTTAGAACCCAGTACTTC
CASSSQHLRTQYF
>TRBJ1-2|.|TRBV19|.
TGTGCCAGTAATTCCGTGAACTATGGCTACACCTTC
CASNSVNYGYTF
>TRBJ1-2|few|TRBV7-2|TRBD1
TGTGCCAGCAGCTTAGCGCTAAGGACAGGGGGCCGGGATGGCTACACCTTC
CASSLALRTGGRDGYTF
>TRBJ2-3|.|TRBV7-3|TRBD2
TGTGCCAGCAGCTGGACTAGCGGGGGGGTAGATACGCAGTATTTT
CASSWTSGGVDTQYF
>TRBJ2-7|once|TRBV28|TRBD1
TGTGCCAGCAGCTCCCCTGACAGGGTCGGATCCGAGCAGTACTTC
CASSSPDRVGSEQYF
>TRBJ1-2|.|TRBV10-3|TRBD1
TGTGCCATCAGTGAACCGACAGGGGTAAACTATGGCTACACCTTC
CAISEPTGVNYGYTF
>TRBJ2-1|.|TRBV6-6|.
TGTGCCAGCAACCACCAGTTACCATCCAGGGGCGATGAGCAGTTCTTC
CASNHQLPSRGDEQFF
>TRBJ2-5|.|TRBV27|TRBD2
TGTGCCAGCAAAGATATTAGCGGGGGCGTAAAGACCCAGTACTTC
CASKDISGGVKTQYF
>TRBJ1-4|.|TRBV6-6|TRBD1
TGTGCCAGCAGAAGACAGGGAGCTAATGAAAAACTGTTTTTT
CASRRQGANEKLFF
>TRBJ1-5|.|TRBV28|.
TGTGCCAGCAGTTTAACGGTAGAACCCCAGCATTTT
CASSLTVEPQHF
>TRBJ2-1|.|TRBV28|TRBD2
TGTGCCAGCAGTTTAGCGGCTAGCGGGGGCTATGAGCAGTTCTTC
CASSLAASGGYEQFF
>TRBJ1-2|.|TRBV5-4|TRBD1
TGTGCCAGCAGCGCCGGCGGGACAGGGCAGTGGGATACCTTC
CASSAGGTGQWDTF
>TRBJ1-2|.|TRBV5-6|.
TGTGCCAGCAGACTGGACAACGACTATGGCTACACCTTC
CASRLDNDYGYTF
>TRBJ1-2|.|TRBV4-2|.
TGTGCCAGCAGCCAAGATGTTAGGGGGAACTATGGCTACACCTTC
CASSQDVRGNYGYTF
>TRBJ2-1|.|TRBV7-9|.
TGTGCCAGCAGCTTAGGAAACAACAATGAGCAGTTCTTC
CASSLGNNNEQFF